This T cell receptor (beta chain) was captured in a study of blood T cell repertoires in COVID-19. Study-level background: PBMCs, B-cell-depleted T cells, or T cells were the source of the cDNA or gDNA that made up the material.

The CDR3 totals 14 residues. Between the trimmed V and J ends, which lost 2 bases and 5 bases, there was a span of 9 bases. Germline loops: CDR1 LNHDA, CDR2 SQIVND (reference sequence). The table came from immunoSEQ multiplex PCR; TCRdb's copy has only in-frame clones and leaves some out. The repertoire includes fewer than 350,000 clones, roughly 90% of them detected once, and approximately 5.5% sits in the top ten. The gene calls are TRBV19 and TRBJ1-4, with D unclear. The clonotype originates from a man aged 60 to 75 who had recovered from COVID-19. The sequenced sample consisted of PBMCs or T cells enriched from blood (not recorded which). This chain's CDR3 is CASSITRENEKLFF. CDR3 in DNA: TGTGCCAGTAGTATAACGAGGGAGAATGAAAAACTGTTTTTT.